This T cell receptor (beta chain) was retrieved from a study of patients and donors after allogeneic stem cell transplantation. CDR1 and CDR2 (germline): SNHLY, FYNNEI. This CDR3 comprises 15 residues. J gave up 3 bases and V 0 bases, and 5 bases lay outside the gene matches. TCRdb used MiXCR to reprocess the RT-PCR reads, holding one entry per CDR3 protein. The profile shows some 880,000 distinct CDR3 sequences, roughly 18% of them singletons. The chain couples TRBV2 to TRBJ2-7; 7 bases are shared with TRBD1. Source material: blood, either unsorted or a sorted T cell fraction (not recorded which). The receptor's source is a human donor who was either an allogeneic HSCT recipient or a stem cell or donor lymphocyte infusion donor (not recorded which). It is not recorded whose cells these are; they may come from a transplant donor. The CDR3 bases are TGTGCCAGCAGTGAAGCGCTTTGGGACAGCTACGAGCAGTACTTC. Protein: CASSEALWDSYEQYF.